The rows below give T cell receptor beta chains drawn from one sample of a study of shared clonotypes between healthy human individuals. Sequencing used immunoSEQ multiplex PCR; TCRdb keeps in-frame clones, though not all of them. This table holds some 480,000 clones, 79% found once. Sequencing was carried out using PBMCs. The source is a woman between 40 and 50 years old in good health. Some clones in this sample may be carry-over from other donors' samples. The CDR3 runs from the conserved cysteine through the conserved F or W. D genes are given only for firm matches. For some rows the clone size is stated as once, few or many, or as a class when expanded; others skip it.

>NA|NA|TRBV5-5|TRBJ2-7
CASGSIWEEQYF
TGTGCCAGCGGGAGTATCTGGGAAGAGCAGTACTTC
>NA|NA|TRBV27|TRBJ2-1
CASSSHRSQPEQFF
TGTGCAAGCAGTTCCCACAGGAGCCAGCCGGAGCAGTTCTTC
>NA|NA|TRBV11-2|TRBJ1-5
CASSLEGGRSQPQHF
TGTGCCAGCAGCTTAGAAGGGGGGCGCAGTCAGCCCCAGCATTTT
>NA|NA|TRBV7-8|TRBJ2-2
CASSFSLNTGELFF
TGTGCCAGCAGCTTCTCATTGAACACCGGGGAGCTGTTTTTT
>NA|TRBD1|TRBV28|TRBJ2-7
CASSLSPTGTYEQYF
TGTGCCAGCAGTTTATCCCCGACAGGGACCTACGAGCAGTACTTC
>NA|TRBD2|TRBV9|TRBJ2-1
CASSSRLASSSYNEQFF
TGTGCCAGCAGCTCACGACTAGCGTCTAGCTCCTACAATGAGCAGTTCTTC
>NA|TRBD1|TRBV29-1|TRBJ2-3
CSVATLQGSTDTQYF
TGCAGCGTTGCGACCTTACAGGGGAGCACAGATACGCAGTATTTT
>NA|NA|TRBV11-2|TRBJ2-1
CASSHTLGEGVPQFF
TGTGCCAGCAGCCACACTCTAGGTGAGGGAGTGCCGCAGTTCTTC
>NA|NA|TRBV11-3|TRBJ2-2
CASSPPTGELFF
TGTGCCAGCAGCCCCCCTACCGGGGAGCTGTTTTTT
>NA|TRBD1|TRBV5-4|TRBJ2-6
CASSPGDRGESGANVLTF
TGTGCCAGCAGCCCGGGGGACAGGGGTGAATCTGGGGCCAACGTCCTGACTTTC
>NA|NA|TRBV25-1|TRBJ1-4
CASSPPGHETEKLFF
TGTGCCAGCAGTCCCCCGGGCCACGAAACCGAAAAACTGTTTTTT
>NA|NA|TRBV7-9|TRBJ2-3
CASSPGTSRADTQYF
TGTGCCAGCAGCCCCGGTACCTCCCGGGCAGATACGCAGTATTTT
>NA|NA|TRBV5-4|TRBJ1-1
CASSYLGGMNTEAFF
TGTGCCAGCAGCTACCTCGGGGGGATGAACACTGAAGCTTTCTTT
>once|NA|TRBV29-1|TRBJ1-2
CSVVSGTTYGYTF
TGCAGCGTTGTCTCCGGGACGACCTATGGCTACACCTTC
>NA|TRBD1|TRBV7-3|TRBJ2-7
CASSLGTGVREQYF
TGTGCCAGCAGCTTGGGGACAGGGGTGAGGGAGCAGTACTTC
>few|NA|TRBV28|TRBJ1-1
CATVGGSTEAFF
TGTGCCACCGTCGGTGGGAGCACTGAAGCTTTCTTT
>NA|TRBD2|TRBV25-1|TRBJ2-1
CASSEPGTSFNEQFF
TGTGCCAGCAGTGAACCCGGGACTAGCTTCAATGAGCAGTTCTTC
>NA|NA|TRBV5-1|TRBJ1-4
CASSPLTTGDEKLFF
TGCGCCAGCAGCCCCTTGACTACCGGGGATGAAAAACTGTTTTTT
>NA|TRBD2|TRBV30|TRBJ2-1
CAWSVGLANEQFF
TGTGCCTGGAGTGTGGGACTAGCAAATGAGCAGTTCTTC
>NA|TRBD1|TRBV28|TRBJ2-7
CASTTVGQGNFYEQYF
TGTGCCAGCACCACCGTGGGACAGGGGAACTTCTACGAGCAGTACTTC
>few|NA|TRBV30|TRBJ1-1
CAWTSLGWTEAFF
TGTGCCTGGACCTCCCTGGGGTGGACTGAAGCTTTCTTT
>once|NA|TRBV6-5|TRBJ2-5
CASSYVRGQQETQYF
TGTGCCAGCAGTTATGTTAGAGGGCAGCAAGAGACCCAGTACTTC
>once|TRBD2|TRBV6-1|TRBJ2-7
CASRWGVAGRYEQYF
TGTGCCAGTCGTTGGGGGGTAGCGGGCCGCTACGAGCAGTACTTC
>NA|TRBD1|TRBV2|TRBJ2-2
CASSGTGVGPTGELFF
TGTGCCAGCTCCGGGACAGGGGTCGGTCCCACTGGGGAGCTGTTTTTT
>NA|TRBD1|TRBV7-8|TRBJ2-3
CASSFDRGSTDTQYF
TGTGCCAGCAGCTTCGACAGGGGGAGCACAGATACGCAGTATTTT
>NA|NA|TRBV28|TRBJ2-7
CASSFGDIYEQYF
TGTGCCAGCAGTTTCGGGGACATCTACGAGCAGTACTTC
>NA|TRBD1|TRBV5-1|TRBJ2-5
CASRETGAGETQYF
TGCGCCAGCAGAGAAACAGGGGCAGGGGAGACCCAGTACTTC
>NA|TRBD2|TRBV16|TRBJ2-3
CASSQRLAGEGSTDTQYF
TGTGCCAGCAGCCAAAGACTAGCGGGAGAGGGGAGCACAGATACGCAGTATTTT
>NA|NA|TRBV27|TRBJ2-1
CASSLGPSSYNEQFF
TGTGCCAGCAGTTTAGGGCCGAGCTCCTACAATGAGCAGTTCTTC
>NA|NA|TRBV28|TRBJ2-7
CASRSTGTNTYEQYF
TGTGCCAGCAGGTCGACCGGGACCAATACCTACGAGCAGTACTTC
>NA|TRBD1|TRBV28|TRBJ1-1
CASSFKTGAETEAFF
TGTGCCAGCAGTTTCAAGACAGGGGCGGAAACTGAAGCTTTCTTT
>NA|TRBD1|TRBV19|TRBJ1-2
CASSIATGGTYGYTF
TGTGCCAGTAGTATAGCGACAGGGGGCACCTATGGCTACACCTTC
>once|TRBD1|TRBV5-6|TRBJ1-2
CASSIPTGTGFGYTF
TGTGCCAGCAGCATACCCACCGGGACAGGGTTTGGCTACACCTTC
>NA|NA|TRBV28|TRBJ2-1
CASSLLSNEQFF
TGTGCCAGCAGTTTATTGTCAAATGAGCAGTTCTTC
>NA|NA|TRBV5-6|TRBJ2-3
CASSLGSDTQYF
TGTGCCAGCAGCTTGGGATCAGATACGCAGTATTTT
>NA|NA|TRBV6-4|TRBJ1-1
CASSPGGSRTEAFF
TGTGCCAGCAGCCCCGGGGGGAGTAGGACTGAAGCTTTCTTT
>few|TRBD2|TRBV28|TRBJ2-7
CASSLPGGRAYEQYF
TGTGCCAGCAGTTTGCCCGGCGGGAGGGCCTACGAGCAGTACTTC
>NA|NA|TRBV2|TRBJ2-7
CASSPRNYEQYF
TGTGCCAGCAGTCCTCGGAACTACGAGCAGTACTTC
>NA|NA|TRBV7-3|TRBJ2-2
CASSTRQGGTGELFF
TGTGCCAGCAGCACTAGACAGGGAGGGACCGGGGAGCTGTTTTTT
>NA|TRBD1|TRBV25-1|TRBJ2-7
CASSRQGHSYEQYF
TGTGCCAGCAGCAGACAGGGGCACTCCTACGAGCAGTACTTC
>NA|TRBD1|TRBV30|TRBJ2-5
CAWRAGQGARETQYF
TGTGCCTGGAGGGCGGGACAGGGGGCCAGGGAGACCCAGTACTTC
>NA|TRBD2|TRBV5-4|TRBJ2-3
CASSLRIGGDTDTQYF
TGTGCCAGCAGCTTGAGGATTGGGGGGGACACAGATACGCAGTATTTT